This is a list of T cell receptor beta chains from one sample in a study of blood T cell repertoires in COVID-19. Profiled with immunoSEQ multiplex PCR; TCRdb holds only in-frame clones, not every one. Of some 140,000 clones listed, roughly 91% were seen once; the top ten hold roughly 18%. The sample was peripheral blood. The source is a man aged 50 or older with active or convalescent COVID-19. CDR3s leave out the opening cysteine and the closing phenylalanine or tryptophan.

V gene	J gene	CDR3 protein
TRBV9	TRBJ2-4	ASSARGGSKNIQY
TRBV10-2	TRBJ2-1	ASRTSGGAHEQF
TRBV12-3/TRBV12-4	TRBJ1-4	ASSLAQTGKLF
TRBV28	TRBJ2-2	ATWGLAGAANTGELF
TRBV6-6	TRBJ2-2	ASSRTGRGANTGELF
TRBV7-2	TRBJ2-5	ASSLVSEETQY
TRBV2	TRBJ2-1	ARLNRGRNNEQF
TRBV18	TRBJ1-4	ASSPGIADRF
TRBV15	TRBJ1-3	ATSRDKGQGLVYTIY
TRBV19	TRBJ2-2	ASSLQGSGELF
TRBV28	TRBJ1-4	ASSFTVEHEKLF
TRBV7-9	TRBJ1-5	ASSLVQGQGRSRQPQH
TRBV13	TRBJ1-1	ASSLGGGRWDTEAF
TRBV5-6	TRBJ1-2	ASSLRGGGYGYT
TRBV7-9	TRBJ2-3	ASSLNLAGGSTDTQY
TRBV2	TRBJ2-5	ASSEVSGGAQY
TRBV12-5	TRBJ2-3	ASGAGIGGGGTDTQY
TRBV30	TRBJ1-1	AWSVRQGARAF
TRBV27	TRBJ1-6	ASSSHFMASYNSPLH
TRBV10-1	TRBJ2-2	ASGSGVTGELF
TRBV6-5	TRBJ1-6	ASRQSSYNSPLH
TRBV7-8	TRBJ2-5	ASSLEWGGRTQY
TRBV19	TRBJ1-2	ASSTRERNRGYT
TRBV6-1	TRBJ2-3	ASSDIAQAAITDTQY
TRBV24-1	TRBJ2-5	ATSDLSLEEETQY
TRBV27	TRBJ1-3	ASKEGAFGNTIY
TRBV7-8	TRBJ1-6	ASTLSDPNSPLH
TRBV10-2	TRBJ1-3	ASSESGYSGNTIY
TRBV19	TRBJ2-1	ATENPRVGNEQF
TRBV3-1/TRBV3-2	TRBJ2-4	ASSQDMGLGKNIQY
TRBV18	TRBJ1-2	ASSQQGAYYGYT
TRBV5-7	TRBJ1-1	ASSLVAGEAF
TRBV10-3	TRBJ1-6	AISFDRESPLH
TRBV29-1	TRBJ1-4	SAAKGRTNEKLF
TRBV10-3	TRBJ1-2	AISGSNYGYT
TRBV4-1	TRBJ2-1	ASSQEGAGGPVEQF
TRBV5-4	TRBJ1-6	ASSLVGKDSPLH
TRBV28	TRBJ2-1	ASSLGSVGVWEQF
TRBV7-2	TRBJ2-1	ASSSTGTGVLAEQF
TRBV4-1	TRBJ1-1	ASSPFRAGGFTEAF
TRBV7-2	TRBJ2-3	ASSLVADRGTDTQY
TRBV3-1/TRBV3-2	TRBJ2-7	ASSAGQGSREQY
TRBV10-1	TRBJ2-3	ASSESGGPTDTQY
TRBV29-1	TRBJ1-4	SVESQGDEKLF
TRBV5-1	TRBJ2-6	ASTSSSGTGANVLT
TRBV19	TRBJ1-2	ASSITGRGYT
TRBV19	TRBJ2-7	ASSISAGPQDEQY
TRBV19	TRBJ1-1	ASTPSSRLVSAF
TRBV6-5	TRBJ2-7	ASSYQRTSYEQY
TRBV19	TRBJ2-1	ASGAASRRAVGRYNEQF